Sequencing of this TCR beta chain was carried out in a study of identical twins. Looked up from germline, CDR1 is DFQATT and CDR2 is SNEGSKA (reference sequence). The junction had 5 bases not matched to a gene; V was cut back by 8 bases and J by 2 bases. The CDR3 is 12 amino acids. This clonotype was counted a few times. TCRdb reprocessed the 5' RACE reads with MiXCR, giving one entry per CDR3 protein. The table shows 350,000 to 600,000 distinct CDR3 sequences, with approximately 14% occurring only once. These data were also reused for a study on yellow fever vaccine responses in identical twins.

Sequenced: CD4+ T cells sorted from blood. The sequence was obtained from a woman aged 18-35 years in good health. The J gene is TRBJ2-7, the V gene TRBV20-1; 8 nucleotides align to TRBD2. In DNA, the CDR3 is TGCAGTCCCCGGGAGGGACCCTACGAGCAGTACTTC. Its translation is CSPREGPYEQYF.